The entry below describes one TCR beta chain. It lacks a known antigen. No base quality information exists; no much larger clone differs at one position. The cohort was made up of approximately 670 healthy bone marrow donors. All cohort members were sampled while nominally healthy, although unrecorded immune exposures were likely present. The donor tested CMV seronegative, placing the donor among the 352 seronegative members of the cohort. Each donor provided a peripheral blood sample, and peripheral blood mononuclear cells were used for TCR beta sequencing. Genomic DNA extraction from the blood cell samples was performed with the Qiagen DNeasy Blood Extraction Kit. The method was the immunoSEQ multiplex PCR assay. For the multiplex PCR, a mixture combining 60 forward primers for TCR Vbeta segments and 13 reverse primers for TCR Jbeta segments was used. The CDR3 region of rearranged TCR beta genes was amplified from genomic DNA by a multiplex PCR assay. The amplified TCR beta libraries were sequenced on the Illumina HiSeq System as 87-base-pair reads. From the authors' description of their analysis: Across the roughly 640 repertoires, a later analysis counted around 80 million unique TCR beta chains, approximately 10 million of which were shared by at least two donors. A nearest-neighbor algorithm error-corrected the raw reads and collapsed the reads into unique sequences, merging closely related sequences to remove PCR and sequencing errors. To assign V, D and J gene segments, CDR3 sequences were aligned to IMGT reference sequences. Each retained sequence needed at least a six-nucleotide match to both a V gene segment and a J gene segment. A rearrangement counted as productive if the CDR3 had no stop codons and remained in frame with V and J, and every other rearrangement counted as non-productive. Following IMGT convention, CDR3 was defined as the stretch from the second conserved V-encoded cysteine up to the conserved J-encoded phenylalanine. Sequences without an unambiguous match to a single V gene segment were excluded from the earlier analysis of several hundred of the donors. In an earlier analysis of some 590 of the donors, a V segment was called functional when productive rearrangements were above 56.7%, and segregating when the standard deviation between donors exceeded 5%. A statistical classification framework was built for diagnosing cytomegalovirus status from the catalog of TCR beta chain sequences. A later analysis assigned V and J genes by comparing TCR nucleotide sequences with IMGT/GENE-DB human TR gene sequences. A later analysis assigned CDR3 sequences and most-parsimonious VDJ recombination scenarios with the TCRdist pipeline. A later analysis defined each TCR beta chain by its CDR3 amino acid sequence plus V-gene family, and excluded reads lacking a unique V-gene family. To address suspected cross-contamination and a sequencing artifact, a later analysis removed a few hundred highly shared, low-generation-probability nucleotide sequences. For each public chain, a later analysis derived a clonal expansion index from normalized ranks of inferred template counts within each repertoire. In a later analysis, generation probabilities were computed using a VDJ recombination model fitted to out-of-frame rearrangements, and the results were checked against IGoR. In a later analysis, hypergeometric tests were used to score TCR-TCR, TCR-HLA and TCR-CMV co-occurrence, with a repertoire-size bias correction applied to TCR pairs. In a later analysis, false discovery rates were estimated by permuting HLA or CMV assignments 20 times. In a later analysis, co-occurring TCRs were grouped using DBSCAN, and TCRdist sequence similarity was added for clustering within HLA-allele-positive subsets. Repertoires with fewer than 30,000 or more than 120,000 public chains, plus five repertoires with anomalous nucleotide sharing, were excluded from co-occurrence clustering. TCRdb re-hosts the immuneACCESS table, in-frame sequences only. Its copies lack some clones; in the studies checked, an unresolved V gene accounts for under half of them, and the cause for the rest is not known. V, J and clone size derive from that table, while D and trimming were established from the DNA sequence. The sample table contains about 110,000 clones; only one count was recorded for more than 60% of them. Roughly 3.6% of the sample is held by the ten biggest clonotypes.

The data originate from a study of cytomegalovirus exposure and HLA in healthy donors (dated by TCRdb to about 2017). In terms of the full investigation: An earlier analysis of 587 of the donors reported approximately 280 Gb of sequence data and around 120 million unique TCR beta sequences obtained from around 170 million T cells. In addition to the first cohort of 650 to 750 subjects, a separate validation cohort of 100 to 150 different subjects was used. The study profiled the T cell repertoires of under 700 subjects by immunosequencing and related them to cytomegalovirus serostatus. To predict cytomegalovirus infection status, the study brought together high-throughput TCR immunosequencing, statistical association of individual TCRs with disease status, and machine learning. An early release that covered fewer than 750 HLA-typed donors contained approximately 300 gigabases of sequencing data and 85 million to 100 million unique TCR sequences. Class I and class II HLA loci were covered by the typing at four-digit resolution. The number of donors typed differed by locus, with about 629-630 for A, B, C, DRB1 and DQB1, approximately 500 for DQA1, 606 for DPA1, and about 450 for DPB1. A later genetic analysis took genome-wide SNP genotypes for about 65% of the 666 donors and used that subset as a discovery cohort. The aim of the study was to test whether cataloging public T cell receptors could identify signatures of past pathogen exposure. On average, about 240,000 unique TCR beta nucleotide sequences were sequenced per donor among some 430 genotyped donors of the cohort, with 15% to 20% of those sequences being non-productive. All discovery cohort repertoires had been generated using a single sequencing platform. Alongside the repertoire data, information on donor age, sex, ethnicity and CMV serostatus was compiled. Rather than drawing on any new phenotypic data, the later analysis identified candidate immune exposures from TCR beta sequences and the way those sequences occurred across donors. To study patterns of TCR occurrence, a later analysis re-analyzed previously published TCR beta repertoires from several hundred donors and added high-resolution HLA genotyping. An earlier analysis of about 600 of the donors used high-throughput TCR beta sequencing to judge whether each TCR beta V gene segment behaved as functional or pseudogenic. Several DR-DQ haplotypes were treated as single units for association and clustering because of strong linkage in the cohort. The genetic ancestry cluster associated with self-reported Caucasian donors included about 81% of the 300 to 400 genotyped donors. What the work shows at the level of the full study, not this receptor alone: Strong co-occurrence of HLA alleles, especially DR and DQ, made assigning TCR associations to individual alleles difficult. A further reported finding was that TCR beta sequences accurately predicted the HLA-A and HLA-B alleles for most subjects in the first cohort. In a later analysis, the rate of TCR association differed among HLA loci, with DRB1 alleles having the most associated TCRs and HLA-C alleles having the fewest. In a later analysis, most CMV-associated TCR beta chains were found to appear HLA-restricted, with HLA associations seemingly driven largely by CMV exposure. V-gene and J-gene trimming of TCR beta chains was associated with a missense DCLRE1C variant in a later genetic analysis, and the association was replicated in an independent cohort. Because counts were too low, under 20 rarely observed V segments, including chromosome 9 orphons, were left out of the earlier analysis of a few hundred of the donors. According to a later analysis, parvovirus B19, influenza, CMV and Epstein-Barr virus appeared linked to several top co-occurrence clusters. In the study, roughly 160 TCR beta chains were listed as associated with cytomegalovirus. A few of the identified cytomegalovirus-associated TCR beta chains were confirmed in vitro to be specific for cytomegalovirus antigens. The cohort was sequenced for TCR beta chains only, and without alpha or paired-chain data the features that could be detected were limited. Sequencing depth was assumed to be roughly uniform across donors in the presence/absence analyses, though that assumption may not hold. The classifier was reported to diagnose cytomegalovirus status with high specificity and sensitivity in both the original cohort and the validation cohort. An earlier analysis of several hundred of the donors showed that most TCR beta V segments appeared in productive rearrangements either about 87% or about 30% of the time, which broadly matched IMGT annotations. HLA typing was unavailable for some donors at each locus, so association tests used only the typed subset. According to the authors, the approach could potentially be generalized to other disease states and immunological phenotypes. For the cohort, immune exposure information was limited to CMV serostatus. Compared with the approximately 710-donor mean, donors in an Asian-associated ancestry cluster had fewer N-insertions in productive TCRs, according to a later genetic analysis. A later analysis found that HLA-associated TCR beta chains were more clonally expanded and had lower generation probabilities than equally common non-associated chains. Some IMGT-functional V segments, including TRBV6-2 and TRBV6-3, could not be told apart with the 87-base-pair reads, so those segments were excluded. In a later analysis, 16,951 TCR beta sequences were associated with specific HLA alleles at a false discovery rate of 0.05. A cluster of highly shared sequence variants was judged likely to represent a technical artifact of the sequencing pipeline. Correlated functional status among segregating V segments might be attributable to linkage disequilibrium, but an unknown experimental factor could not be ruled out. Most TCR sequences were seen in very few donors, while some public TCRs were found in many individuals.

Reading from cysteine to phenylalanine, the CDR3 counts 13 amino acids. The only DNA kept is the CDR3, 39 bases in frame from the first base. Per the germline V gene, MNHNS is the CDR1 and SASEGT is the CDR2. At the junction V is shortened by 4 bases and J by 4 bases, with 8 bases in between. The sequencing sample was made of PBMCs. This TCR was recovered from a man in his fifties or sixties in good health and CMV-seronegative. The rearrangement combines TRBV6-1 with TRBJ1-5; confidence is insufficient to name the D gene. The CDR3 in this case is CASSVASNQPQHF. The DNA sequence is TGTGCCAGCAGTGTGGCAAGTAATCAGCCCCAGCATTTT.